This TCR beta chain comes out of a study of CD8+ T cells in alopecia areata. Turning to the study itself: Each recipient was a 7-10-week-old female C3H/HeJ mouse given skin from a roughly 6-13-month-old C3H/HeJ donor with spontaneous alopecia.

CDR1 NNHDY and CDR2 SYVADS come from the germline V gene. CDR3 length: 14 residues. The V segment lost 5 bases and the J segment 3 bases; nucleotides outside the gene matches: 6. cDNA reverse transcribed from extracted RNA served as the sequencing template. Sequencing was performed with immunoSEQ multiplex PCR; in TCRdb, only in-frame clones are kept and a portion is missing. The table lists 90,000 to 130,000 clones, no singletons, with roughly a fifth in the top ten. This clone was found a few times. The antigen remains undetermined. The genes are named according to mouse. The read ends 4 residues shy of where the CDR3 ends; the end is completed using the germline J gene. Notes on the study in general: Scalp specimens additionally yield sequences from normal skin's resident alphabeta T cells. Affected scalp, especially in alopecia totalis/universalis, had a higher clonality than normal scalp did. Unlike in mice, where it was clearer, TCR sharing across patients was less clear, possibly HLA-related.

The rearrangement links TRBV13-3 to TRBJ2-3; TRBD1 agrees at 7 bases. The sequenced sample consisted of lesional skin. The source of this sequence is a C3H/HeJ mouse with alopecia areata. The mice in this strain carry MHC haplotype H2-k. The CDR3 reads CASSPPTGAETLYF. Partial CDR3 DNA: TGTGCCAGCAGCCCCCCGACAGGGGCAGAA.